Following are 18 T cell receptor beta chains from one sample sequenced in a study of T-cell reconstitution after alpha-beta-depleted transplantation in children. The authors prepared the TCRbeta library with unique molecular identifiers. In TCRdb, the PCR reads were re-called with MiXCR into one record per CDR3 protein. Of about 610,000 distinct CDR3 sequences listed, under 12% are singletons. Sequencing used PBMCs from the stem cell graft donor, obtained from the stem cell graft. The receptors stem from a human donor who donated a stem cell graft to a child with acute myeloid leukemia.

This clonotype was counted a few times. The chain links TRBV28 to TRBJ2-7; 10 bases match TRBD1. CDR1 and CDR2 (germline): MDHEN, SYDVKM. After removal of 5 bases from V and 2 bases from J, the junction contained 3 bases not matched to a gene. CDR3 length: 14 amino acids. The CDR3 coding sequence is TGTGCCAGCAGTGCGACAGGGGGCACCTACGAGCAGTACTTC. This translates into CASSATGGTYEQYF.

Only a few counts were recorded for this clonotype. The chain links TRBV20-1 to TRBJ2-7; D is perhaps TRBD1 (5 bases). The V end lost 3 bases, the J end lost 3 bases, and 15 bases lay between the germline ends. The CDR3 has 14 amino acids. Germline CDR1 reads DFQATT; CDR2 reads SNEGSKA (reference sequence). The CDR3 loop is CSASRPTGVYEQYF. In nucleotides, the CDR3 is TGCAGTGCTAGCCGCCCAACAGGAGTCTACGAGCAGTACTTC.

This clonotype was seen a few times. This chain uses TRBV7-2 with TRBJ1-6; 8 nucleotides align to TRBD1. The length of the CDR3 is 15 residues. J gave up 7 bases and V 5 bases, and 7 bases lay outside the gene matches. CDR1 is SGHTA, CDR2 FQGNSA, per germline. The CDR3 nucleotides read TGTGCCAGCAGCCCGCAGGGGGCCGGGAATTCACCCCTCCACTTT. Its translation: CASSPQGAGNSPLHF.

The chain uses TRBV20-1 and TRBJ1-2; D unclear. The CDR3 has 13 amino acids. The ends were cut back, 0 bases at V and 8 bases at J, with 13 bases in the middle. Germline V CDR1 and CDR2: DFQATT, SNEGSKA (reference sequence). CDR3 DNA: TGCAGTGCTAGAGATTTAGCCGCCAGGGGCTACACCTTC. It encodes CSARDLAARGYTF.

This clonotype was seen a few times. In nucleotides, the CDR3 is TGTGCCAGCAGCTCCCGCGACAGGGGACCATCCAATGAGCAGTTCTTC. This translates into CASSSRDRGPSNEQFF. This chain connects TRBV7-9 to TRBJ2-1; 8 bases fit TRBD1. The trim removed 4 bases at V and 6 bases at J, leaving 11 bases unmatched. CDR3 length: 16 amino acids. Germline V gene sequence: CDR1 SEHNR, CDR2 FQNEAQ (reference sequence). Using reference TRBV7-9 and TRBJ2-1 for the parts outside the CDR3, the full variable domain is DTGVSQNPRHKITKRGQNVTFRCDPISEHNRLYWYRQTLGQGPEFLTYFQNEAQLEKSRLLSDRFSAERPKGSFSTLEIQRTEQGDSAMYLCASSSRDRGPSNEQFFGPGTRLTVL.

There are many counts of this clonotype. This rearrangement joins TRBV28 to TRBJ2-5; weak D call: TRBD2 (5 bases). Germline CDR1 reads MDHEN; CDR2 reads SYDVKM. The CDR3 runs to 14 residues. V shed 5 bases and J shed 5 bases, with 15 bases lying between them. The CDR3, as DNA: TGTGCCAGCAGTGCCCCGGGATCGAGGGAGACCCAGTACTTC. As protein: CASSAPGSRETQYF.

This clonotype was detected many times. The chain employs TRBV5-1 and TRBJ2-5, with 16 bases identical to TRBD2. Germline CDR1 SGHRS, CDR2 YFSETQ. This CDR3 comprises 18 residues. After removal of 4 bases from V and 2 bases from J, the junction contained 8 bases not matched to a gene. The CDR3 region is CASSRGLAGGPRQETQYF. The CDR3 nucleotides are TGCGCCAGCAGCAGGGGACTAGCGGGAGGGCCTCGGCAAGAGACCCAGTACTTC.

This clonotype came up many times. The gene calls are TRBV4-3 and TRBJ2-1; tentative D call: TRBD2 (6 bases). There are 15 residues in the CDR3. V was clipped by 5 bases and J by 3 bases, with 14 bases between them. Looked up from germline, CDR1 is LGHNA and CDR2 is YSLEER. CDR3 DNA sequence: TGCGCCAGCAGCAACGGACTAACCGACTACAATGAGCAGTTCTTC. Translated, it gives CASSNGLTDYNEQFF.

This rearrangement joins TRBV29-1 to TRBJ1-3; tentative D call: TRBD1 (6 bases). Germline V gives CDR1 SQVTM, CDR2 ANQGSEA. CDR3 length equals 14 residues. The V end was cut by 4 bases, the J end by 2 bases, with 12 bases between. CDR3 sequence reads: CSVAQGQAGNTIYF. CDR3 nucleotide sequence: TGCAGCGTTGCCCAGGGGCAGGCTGGAAACACCATATATTTT.

The chain uses TRBV10-3 and TRBJ2-2, with TRBD1 identical over 7 bases. V trimming: 6 bases; J trimming: 3 bases; junction bases outside the gene matches: 7. This CDR3 comprises 15 residues. CDR1 and CDR2 from the germline V gene are ENHRY and SYGVKD. In DNA form, the CDR3 reads TGTGCCATCAGGTTTTCCCAGGGGGACACCGGGGAGCTGTTTTTT. This codes for CAIRFSQGDTGELFF.

This clonotype was picked up a small number of times. The chain couples TRBV7-3 to TRBJ2-3; 8 positions match TRBD2. With 4 bases clipped from V and 2 bases from J, the junction kept 2 bases outside the gene matches. This CDR3 spans 14 amino acids. The germline CDR1 and CDR2 sequences are SGHTA and FQGTGA. The CDR3 region has the DNA TGTGCCAGCAGCTCACTAGCGGCCACAGATACGCAGTATTTT. Translation gives CASSSLAATDTQYF. Full variable domain (outside the CDR3, taken from reference TRBV7-3 and TRBJ2-3): GAGVSQTPSNKVTEKGKYVELRCDPISGHTALYWYRQSLGQGPEFLIYFQGTGAADDSGLPNDRFFAVRPEGSVSTLKIQRTERGDSAVYLCASSSLAATDTQYFGPGTRLTVL.

The chain carries TRBV30 and TRBJ1-1; D is unresolved. With 4 bases removed from V and 4 bases from J, the gap between germline ends came to 16 bases. The germline V gene has CDR1 GTSNPN and CDR2 SVGIG (reference sequence). CDR3 length equals 14 residues. The CDR3 sequence is CAWTPTPGSTEAFF. The DNA for the CDR3 is TGTGCCTGGACCCCCACCCCGGGGAGCACTGAAGCTTTCTTT.

This clonotype was found a few times. The junction does not match germline at one end; this may be a read error. V and J are TRBV6-5 and TRBJ2-7; D unresolved. The length of the CDR3 is 15 residues. The V gene's germline CDR1 is MNHEY and CDR2 SVGAGI. The CDR3 protein is CASSHSSMDPYEQYF. The CDR3 DNA is TGTGCCAGCAGTCACTCTTCCATGGATCCCTACGAGCAGTACTTC.

There are many counts of this clonotype. The chain employs TRBV29-1 and TRBJ1-5; 7 nucleotides line up with TRBD1. The CDR3 is 14 amino acids. The germline CDR1 and CDR2 sequences are SQVTM and ANQGSEA. J was trimmed by 0 bases and V by 5 bases; bases with no gene match: 4. CDR3 DNA: TGCAGCGTTTTGACAGGGTATAGCAATCAGCCCCAGCATTTT. It encodes CSVLTGYSNQPQHF.

This clonotype was recorded a few times. CDR3 sequence reads: CASSHRLAGGRNEQYF. DNA for the CDR3: TGTGCCAGCAGCCACAGACTAGCGGGAGGGCGGAACGAGCAGTACTTC. The chain has TRBV6-2 or TRBV6-3 and TRBJ2-7; TRBD2 matches 14 bases. This CDR3 contains 16 residues. Germline assignment: CDR1 MNHEY and CDR2 SVGEGT. Trimming removed 6 bases from V and 5 bases from J; junction bases left unmatched: 9.

The V and J genes are TRBV28 and TRBJ2-7; 12 bases align to TRBD1. V shed 8 bases, J shed 7 bases, and the junction held 9 bases outside the gene matches. Germline V CDR1 and CDR2: MDHEN, SYDVKM. CDR3 length: 14 amino acids. The CDR3 nucleotides are TGTGCCAGCGGACCGGGACAGGGGGCGAGAGAGCAGTACTTC. Amino acid sequence: CASGPGQGAREQYF.

This clonotype came up once. This chain uses TRBV7-9 with TRBJ2-5; 9 nucleotides align to TRBD2. The CDR3 is made up of 16 amino acids. The trim removed 2 bases at V and 5 bases at J, leaving 9 bases unmatched. Germline V gene data show CDR1 as SEHNR and CDR2 as FQNEAQ (reference sequence). The CDR3 spells CASSLHGGLAGETQYF. CDR3 in DNA: TGTGCCAGCAGCTTACATGGGGGACTAGCAGGGGAGACCCAGTACTTC. The variable domain in full, completed from reference TRBV7-9 and TRBJ2-5, reads DTGVSQNPRHKITKRGQNVTFRCDPISEHNRLYWYRQTLGQGPEFLTYFQNEAQLEKSRLLSDRFSAERPKGSFSTLEIQRTEQGDSAMYLCASSLHGGLAGETQYFGPGTRLLVL.

This clonotype has at least ten counts. This chain uses TRBV4-1 with TRBJ2-2; TRBD2 agrees at 11 bases. J was trimmed by 5 bases and V by 3 bases; bases with no gene match: 11. Per germline, CDR1 MGHRA and CDR2 YSYEKL. This CDR3 contains 18 residues. CDR3 coding DNA: TGCGCCAGCAGCCAGGCTAGCGGGAGGAGTCGAAGTACCGGGGAGCTGTTTTTT. Encoded protein: CASSQASGRSRSTGELFF.